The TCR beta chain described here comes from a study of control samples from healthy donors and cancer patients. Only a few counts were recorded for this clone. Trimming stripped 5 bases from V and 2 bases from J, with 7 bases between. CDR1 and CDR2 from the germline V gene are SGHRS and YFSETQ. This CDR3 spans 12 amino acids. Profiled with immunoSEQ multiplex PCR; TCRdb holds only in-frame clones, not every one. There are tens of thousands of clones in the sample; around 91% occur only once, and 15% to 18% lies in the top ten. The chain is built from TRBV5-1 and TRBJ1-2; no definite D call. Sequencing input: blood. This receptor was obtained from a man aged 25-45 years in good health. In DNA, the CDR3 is TGCGCCAGCAGAGAGGGAAACTATGGCTACACCTTC. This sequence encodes CASREGNYGYTF.